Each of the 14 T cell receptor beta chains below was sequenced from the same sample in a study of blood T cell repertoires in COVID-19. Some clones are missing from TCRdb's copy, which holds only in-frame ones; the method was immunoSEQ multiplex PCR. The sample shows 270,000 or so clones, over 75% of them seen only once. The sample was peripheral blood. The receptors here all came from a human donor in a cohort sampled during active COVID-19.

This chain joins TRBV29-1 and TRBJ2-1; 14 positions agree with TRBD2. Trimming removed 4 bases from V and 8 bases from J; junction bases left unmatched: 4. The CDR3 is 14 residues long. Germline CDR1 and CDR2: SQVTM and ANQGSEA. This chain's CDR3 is CSVGGLAGADEQFF. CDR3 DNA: TGCAGCGTTGGGGGACTAGCGGGAGCCGATGAGCAGTTCTTC.

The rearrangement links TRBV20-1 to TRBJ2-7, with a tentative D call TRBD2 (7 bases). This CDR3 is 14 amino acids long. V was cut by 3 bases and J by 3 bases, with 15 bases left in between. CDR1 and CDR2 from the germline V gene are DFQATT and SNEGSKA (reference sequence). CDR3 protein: CSASQGGGGYEQYF. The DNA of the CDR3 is TGCAGTGCTAGTCAAGGGGGAGGGGGCTACGAGCAGTACTTC.

CDR3 amino acids: CASSLSGSGANVLTF. CDR3 bases: TGTGCCAGCAGCCTGAGCGGCTCTGGGGCCAACGTCCTGACTTTC. V and J are TRBV9 and TRBJ2-6; possibly TRBD2 for D (5 bases). The germline V and J ends were trimmed by 4 bases and 0 bases, with 8 bases remaining between them. The CDR3 contains 15 residues. CDR1 and CDR2 (germline): SGDLS, YYNGEE.

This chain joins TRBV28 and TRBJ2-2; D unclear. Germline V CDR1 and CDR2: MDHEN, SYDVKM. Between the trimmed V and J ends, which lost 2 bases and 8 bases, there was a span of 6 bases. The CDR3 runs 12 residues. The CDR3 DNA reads TGTGCCAGCAGTTTACTGGAGGGGGAGCTGTTTTTT. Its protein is CASSLLEGELFF. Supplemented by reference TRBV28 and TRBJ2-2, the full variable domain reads DVKVTQSSRYLVKRTGEKVFLECVQDMDHENMFWYRQDPGLGLRLIYFSYDVKMKEKGDIPEGYSVSREKKERFSLILESASTNQTSMYLCASSLLEGELFFGEGSRLTVL.

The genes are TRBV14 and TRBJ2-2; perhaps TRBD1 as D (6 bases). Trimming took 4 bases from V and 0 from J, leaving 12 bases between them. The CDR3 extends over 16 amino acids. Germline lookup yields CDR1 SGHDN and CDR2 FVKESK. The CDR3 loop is CASSLITGSNTGELFF. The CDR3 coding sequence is TGTGCCAGCAGCCTCATAACAGGGTCGAACACCGGGGAGCTGTTTTTT.

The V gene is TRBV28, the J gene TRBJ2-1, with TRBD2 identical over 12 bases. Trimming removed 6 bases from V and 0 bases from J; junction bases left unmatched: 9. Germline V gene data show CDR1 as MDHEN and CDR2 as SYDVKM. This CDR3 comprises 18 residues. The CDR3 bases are TGTGCCAGCAGGGGACTAGCGGGTGTGTCAGGCTCCTACAATGAGCAGTTCTTC. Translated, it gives CASRGLAGVSGSYNEQFF. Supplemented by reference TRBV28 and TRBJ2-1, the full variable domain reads DVKVTQSSRYLVKRTGEKVFLECVQDMDHENMFWYRQDPGLGLRLIYFSYDVKMKEKGDIPEGYSVSREKKERFSLILESASTNQTSMYLCASRGLAGVSGSYNEQFFGPGTRLTVL.

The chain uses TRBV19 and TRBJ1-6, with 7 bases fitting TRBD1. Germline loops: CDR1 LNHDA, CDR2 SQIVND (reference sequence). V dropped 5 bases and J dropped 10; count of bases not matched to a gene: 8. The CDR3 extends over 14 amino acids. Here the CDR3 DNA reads TGTGCCAGTAGTGTTACAGGGGACAGATCACCCCTCCACTTT. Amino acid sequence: CASSVTGDRSPLHF.

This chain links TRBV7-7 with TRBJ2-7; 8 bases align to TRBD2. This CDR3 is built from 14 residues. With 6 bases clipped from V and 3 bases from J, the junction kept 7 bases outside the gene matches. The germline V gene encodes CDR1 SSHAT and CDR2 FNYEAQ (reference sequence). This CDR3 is CASRLPGLVYEQYF. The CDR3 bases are TGTGCCAGCAGATTACCGGGACTAGTCTACGAGCAGTACTTC.

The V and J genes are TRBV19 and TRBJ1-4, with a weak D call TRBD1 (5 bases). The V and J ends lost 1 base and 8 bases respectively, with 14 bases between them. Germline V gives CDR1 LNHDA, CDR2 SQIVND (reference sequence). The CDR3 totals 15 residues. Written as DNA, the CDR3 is TGTGCCAGTAGTATAGCGGCAGGGCCGAGCGAAAAACTGTTTTTT. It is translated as CASSIAAGPSEKLFF.

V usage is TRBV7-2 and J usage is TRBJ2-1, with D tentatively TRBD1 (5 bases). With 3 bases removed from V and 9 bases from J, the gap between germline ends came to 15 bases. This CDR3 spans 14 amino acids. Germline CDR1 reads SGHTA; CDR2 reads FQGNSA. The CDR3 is CASSLTVIKGEQFF. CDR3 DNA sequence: TGTGCCAGCAGCTTGACAGTCATTAAGGGTGAGCAGTTCTTC.

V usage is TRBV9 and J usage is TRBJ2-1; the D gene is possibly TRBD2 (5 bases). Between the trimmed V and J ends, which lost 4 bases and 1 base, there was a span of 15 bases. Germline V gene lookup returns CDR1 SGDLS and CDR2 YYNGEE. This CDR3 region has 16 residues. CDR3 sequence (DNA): TGTGCCAGCAGCCCGGGGTCTAGTGGGTCCTACAATGAGCAGTTCTTC. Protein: CASSPGSSGSYNEQFF.

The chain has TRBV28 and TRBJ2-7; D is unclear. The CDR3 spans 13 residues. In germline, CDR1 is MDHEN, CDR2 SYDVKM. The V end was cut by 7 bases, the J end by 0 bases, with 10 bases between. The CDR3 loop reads CASNEASSYEQYF. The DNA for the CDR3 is TGTGCCAGCAACGAGGCCAGCTCCTACGAGCAGTACTTC. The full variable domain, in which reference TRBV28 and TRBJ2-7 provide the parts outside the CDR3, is DVKVTQSSRYLVKRTGEKVFLECVQDMDHENMFWYRQDPGLGLRLIYFSYDVKMKEKGDIPEGYSVSREKKERFSLILESASTNQTSMYLCASNEASSYEQYFGPGTRLTVT.

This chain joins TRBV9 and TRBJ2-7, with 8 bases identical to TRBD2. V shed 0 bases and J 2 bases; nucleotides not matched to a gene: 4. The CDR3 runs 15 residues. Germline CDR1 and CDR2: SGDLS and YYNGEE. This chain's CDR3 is CASSVAPGLAYEQYF. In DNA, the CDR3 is TGTGCCAGCAGCGTAGCCCCGGGACTAGCCTACGAGCAGTACTTC. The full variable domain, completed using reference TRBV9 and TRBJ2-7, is DSGVTQTPKHLITATGQRVTLRCSPRSGDLSVYWYQQSLDQGLQFLIQYYNGEERAKGNILERFSAQQFPDLHSELNLSSLELGDSALYFCASSVAPGLAYEQYFGPGTRLTVT.

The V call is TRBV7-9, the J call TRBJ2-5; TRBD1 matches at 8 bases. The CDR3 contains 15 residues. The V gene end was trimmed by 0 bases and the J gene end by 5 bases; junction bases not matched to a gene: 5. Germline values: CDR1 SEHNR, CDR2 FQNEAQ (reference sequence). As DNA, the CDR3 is TGTGCCAGCAGCTTAGCAACGGGACAGGAGGAGACCCAGTACTTC. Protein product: CASSLATGQEETQYF.